A single sample gave rise to the 16 T cell receptor beta chains below, sequenced in a study of cytomegalovirus exposure and HLA in healthy donors. The table came from immunoSEQ multiplex PCR; TCRdb's copy has only in-frame clones and leaves some out. The table records 150,000 to 160,000 clones, 85% to 90% of them present only once. Specimen: PBMCs. Receptor source: a human donor in good health.

This chain links TRBV6-1 with TRBJ2-5; 10 bases align to TRBD2. V was clipped by 2 bases and J by 0 bases; unmatched bases: 0. CDR1 MNHNS and CDR2 SASEGT come from the germline V gene. The CDR3 is 15 amino acids. The DNA for the CDR3 is TGTGCCAGCAGTGAACTAGCGGGAGACCAAGAGACCCAGTACTTC. Its translation is CASSELAGDQETQYF.

This chain links TRBV6-6 with TRBJ1-1; the D gene is possibly TRBD1 (5 bases). V lost 6 bases and J lost 5, with 16 bases in between. Germline CDR1 reads MNHNY; CDR2 reads SVGAGI (reference sequence). CDR3 length: 14 amino acids. The CDR3 reads CASSPSGGRTEAFF. The CDR3 bases are TGTGCCAGCAGCCCTTCGGGGGGTAGGACTGAAGCTTTCTTT.

The chain combines TRBV9 with TRBJ1-2; D gene unclear. The CDR3 loop spans 15 amino acids. Trimming took off 3 bases at V and 2 bases at J, with 14 bases between the two ends. The germline gives CDR1 SGDLS, CDR2 YYNGEE. The CDR3 loop is CASSARGIRNYGYTF. CDR3 nucleotide sequence: TGTGCCAGCAGCGCCCGAGGGATACGGAACTATGGCTACACCTTC.

The rearrangement links TRBV28 to TRBJ2-7, with 7 bases fitting TRBD2. CDR1 is MDHEN and CDR2 is SYDVKM in the germline V gene. The CDR3 sequence is 16 residues long. After removal of 5 bases from V and 1 base from J, the junction contained 11 bases not matched to a gene. The DNA for the CDR3 is TGTGCCAGCAGTCCTCTGTCGCCGGGAGGATCCTACGAGCAGTACTTC. Translation: CASSPLSPGGSYEQYF.

This sequence joins TRBV7-9 and TRBJ2-2; 8 positions match TRBD2. Per the germline V gene, CDR1 is SEHNR and CDR2 is FQNEAQ (reference sequence). The trim removed 3 bases at V and 7 bases at J, leaving 7 bases unmatched. The CDR3 has 15 residues. The CDR3 DNA reads as TGTGCCAGCAGCTTTCTCACTAGCGGAGGCGGGGAGCTGTTTTTT. This translates into CASSFLTSGGGELFF.

The chain carries TRBV7-9 and TRBJ1-1; possibly TRBD1 for D (6 bases). The CDR3 has 16 amino acids. CDR1 SEHNR and CDR2 FQNEAQ come from the germline V gene (reference sequence). V was shortened by 1 base and J by 1 base, with 13 bases between the two germline ends. CDR3 sequence (DNA): TGTGCCAGCAGCTTAGTTTCTCGGACAGCGAACACTGAAGCTTTCTTT. Translated, it gives CASSLVSRTANTEAFF. The full variable domain, in which reference TRBV7-9 and TRBJ1-1 provide the parts outside the CDR3, is DTGVSQNPRHKITKRGQNVTFRCDPISEHNRLYWYRQTLGQGPEFLTYFQNEAQLEKSRLLSDRFSAERPKGSFSTLEIQRTEQGDSAMYLCASSLVSRTANTEAFFGQGTRLTVV.

The chain is built from TRBV7-6 and TRBJ2-3; D is uncertain. The length of the CDR3 is 12 residues. V was cut by 4 bases and J by 6 bases, with 8 bases left in between. Germline values: CDR1 SGHVS, CDR2 FNYEAQ. The CDR3 nucleotides are TGTGCCAGCAGCTCTCTCCTGGATACGCAGTATTTT. This sequence encodes CASSSLLDTQYF.

The chain employs TRBV19 and TRBJ2-7, with D tentatively TRBD2 (6 bases). CDR3 size: 13 residues. V was pared by 0 bases and J by 12 bases, with 15 bases between. Germline CDR1 LNHDA, CDR2 SQIVND (reference sequence). CDR3 bases: TGTGCCAGTAGTATAGATCTGGGAGGCCGGCGGTACTTC. As protein: CASSIDLGGRRYF. Complete variable domain (other parts from reference TRBV19 and TRBJ2-7): DGGITQSPKYLFRKEGQNVTLSCEQNLNHDAMYWYRQDPGQGLRLIYYSQIVNDFQKGDIAEGYSVSREKKESFPLTVTSAQKNPTAFYLCASSIDLGGRRYFGPGTRLTVT.

The V call is TRBV11-3, the J call TRBJ2-1; D may be TRBD1 (6 bases). This CDR3 region has 16 residues. Trimming stripped 1 base from V and 2 bases from J, with 12 bases between. CDR1 and CDR2 (germline): SGHNT, YENEEA. CDR3 region: CASSLGRQGTYNEQFF. The CDR3 DNA sequence: TGTGCCAGCAGCTTAGGTAGGCAGGGGACCTACAATGAGCAGTTCTTC.

This sequence joins TRBV5-1 and TRBJ2-5; TRBD2 aligns across 11 bases. From germline, CDR1 is SGHRS and CDR2 YFSETQ. This CDR3 is built from 15 residues. V dropped 7 bases and J dropped 5; count of bases not matched to a gene: 10. The CDR3 spells CASGPTSGIRETQYF. The CDR3 region has the DNA TGCGCCAGCGGCCCGACTAGCGGGATTCGGGAGACCCAGTACTTC.

As concerns this clone: Other DNA sequences within the sample encode an identical CDR3. The chain combines TRBV5-4 with TRBJ2-5; TRBD1 is a possible D gene (5 bases). CDR1 is SGHNT, CDR2 YYREEE, per germline (reference sequence). The V end was cut by 4 bases, the J end by 3 bases, with 19 bases between. The CDR3 extends over 16 amino acids. This chain's CDR3 is CASSLGPGKGKETQYF. The DNA of the CDR3 is TGTGCCAGCAGCCTCGGTCCAGGGAAGGGAAAAGAGACCCAGTACTTC.

The genes are TRBV29-1 and TRBJ2-3; D is possibly TRBD1 (6 bases). V was trimmed by 7 bases and J by 4 bases, leaving 18 bases between them. The CDR3 has 14 residues. CDR1 and CDR2 from the germline V gene are SQVTM and ANQGSEA. As DNA, the CDR3 is TGCAGCGCGAGCGTAGGGGGAGTATCAGATACGCAGTATTTT. Translation: CSASVGGVSDTQYF.

The chain employs TRBV6-6 and TRBJ1-4; D remains ambiguous. CDR1 is MNHNY and CDR2 is SVGAGI in the germline V gene (reference sequence). The CDR3 contains 14 residues. The V gene lost 2 bases and the J gene lost 5 bases, with 9 bases spanning the gap. CDR3 region: CASSYRGPNEKLFF. CDR3 coding DNA: TGTGCCAGCAGTTACCGAGGTCCCAATGAAAAACTGTTTTTT.

J is TRBJ2-1 and V is TRBV7-3; 7 bases are a match to TRBD1. Germline values: CDR1 SGHTA, CDR2 FQGTGA. The CDR3 loop spans 14 amino acids. Trimming at V came to 5 bases and at J to 8 bases, leaving 9 bases not matched to a gene. CDR3 sequence reads: CASSPSIGGYEQFF. CDR3 nucleotides: TGTGCCAGCAGCCCTTCCATAGGGGGCTATGAGCAGTTCTTC.

The chain uses TRBV5-1 and TRBJ2-7; possibly TRBD1 for D (9 bases). The germline CDR1 and CDR2 sequences are SGHRS and YFSETQ. The ends were cut back, 2 bases at V and 7 bases at J, with 19 bases in the middle. This CDR3 is 15 amino acids long. CDR3 nucleotides: TGCGCCAGCAGCTTAAATAGCGGGACAGGGCGTGAGCAGTACTTC. This gives the protein CASSLNSGTGREQYF.

The CDR3 DNA is TGTGCCAGCAGCTGGGGGCGAGTGGCTGAAGCTTTCTTT. Residues: CASSWGRVAEAFF. The chain joins TRBV5-4 to TRBJ1-1, with D perhaps matching TRBD1 (6 bases). Trimming stripped 3 bases from V and 6 bases from J, with 12 bases between. The germline gives CDR1 SGHNT, CDR2 YYREEE (reference sequence). CDR3 length: 13 residues.